These 18 T cell receptor beta chains came from one sample sequenced in a study of cytomegalovirus exposure and HLA in healthy donors. Vbeta (60) and Jbeta (13) primers were used in the PCR. The table came from immunoSEQ multiplex PCR; TCRdb's copy has only in-frame clones and leaves some out. This table holds approximately 140,000 clones, 70% to 80% found once. The sample was PBMCs. The origin of the receptors is a woman between 50 and 59 years old in good health and CMV-seropositive.

The chain couples TRBV2 to TRBJ2-7; D perhaps matches TRBD2 (6 bases). Germline V gene lookup returns CDR1 SNHLY and CDR2 FYNNEI. CDR3 length equals 10 residues. Trimming removed 11 bases from V and 3 bases from J, with 8 bases in between. CDR3: CAWGGYEQYF. CDR3 sequence (DNA): TGTGCCTGGGGAGGCTACGAGCAGTACTTC.

The chain joins TRBV28 to TRBJ1-1, with a possible D match to TRBD1 (5 bases). With 7 bases removed from V and 3 bases from J, the gap between germline ends came to 15 bases. The CDR3 has 14 amino acids. Germline lookup yields CDR1 MDHEN and CDR2 SYDVKM. The CDR3 loop reads CASTFYQGYTEAFF. The CDR3 DNA reads TGTGCCAGCACCTTTTACCAGGGTTACACTGAAGCTTTCTTT.

This clone was seen a few times. The chain joins TRBV28 to TRBJ2-1; TRBD2 matches at 12 bases. The CDR3 covers 15 residues. The germline gives CDR1 MDHEN, CDR2 SYDVKM. V was clipped by 4 bases and J by 6 bases; unmatched bases: 4. CDR3 loop: CASSSLAGGLNEQFF. As DNA, the CDR3 is TGTGCCAGCAGTTCGCTAGCGGGGGGGCTCAATGAGCAGTTCTTC.

The chain carries TRBV9 and TRBJ1-1; 8 bases map to TRBD1. Germline loops: CDR1 SGDLS, CDR2 YYNGEE. V was clipped by 4 bases and J by 4 bases; unmatched bases: 3. The CDR3 length is 13 residues. DNA of the CDR3: TGTGCCAGCAGCCTTGGGACAGGCACTGAAGCTTTCTTT. Encoded protein: CASSLGTGTEAFF.

This clone was found once. This sequence joins TRBV29-1 and TRBJ2-7, with D unclear. In germline, CDR1 is SQVTM, CDR2 ANQGSEA. V lost 4 bases to trimming and J lost 6 bases, with 16 bases between them. CDR3 size: 13 residues. The CDR3 DNA follows: TGCAGCGTTGGAGTCCTTACCCCCGGCGAGCAGTACTTC. Its translation is CSVGVLTPGEQYF.

The chain recombines TRBV2 with TRBJ2-3, with D possibly being TRBD1 (6 bases). V was pared by 6 bases and J by 6 bases, with 16 bases between. Germline CDR1 and CDR2: SNHLY and FYNNEI. The CDR3 runs to 14 residues. The CDR3 is CASRADSVTDTQYF. CDR3 nucleotides: TGTGCCAGCAGGGCGGACAGCGTCACGGATACGCAGTATTTT. The whole variable domain, remainder taken from reference TRBV2 and TRBJ2-3, is EPEVTQTPSHQVTQMGQEVILRCVPISNHLYFYWYRQILGQKVEFLVSFYNNEISEKSEIFDDQFSVERPDGSNFTLKIRSTKLEDSAMYFCASRADSVTDTQYFGPGTRLTVL.

V and J are TRBV5-1 and TRBJ1-2; TRBD1 matches 7 bases. The CDR3 sequence is 15 residues long. Germline loops: CDR1 SGHRS, CDR2 YFSETQ. The junction had 11 bases not matched to a gene; V was cut back by 7 bases and J by 2 bases. The CDR3 region is CASGRGTEENYGYTF. CDR3 nucleotide sequence: TGCGCCAGCGGTCGGGGGACAGAAGAAAACTATGGCTACACCTTC.

The V and J genes are TRBV29-1 and TRBJ2-7; 9 nucleotides line up with TRBD1. The CDR3 has 12 amino acids. Germline V CDR1 and CDR2: SQVTM, ANQGSEA. Trimming at V came to 6 bases and at J to 6 bases, leaving 6 bases not matched to a gene. The CDR3, as DNA: TGCAGCGTGGGGGGACAGGGACTCGAGCAGTACTTC. Amino acid sequence: CSVGGQGLEQYF.

The chain combines TRBV15 with TRBJ2-7, with no clear D. The CDR3 spans 14 residues. The V and J ends lost 0 bases and 3 bases respectively, with 9 bases between them. CDR1 is LNHNV, CDR2 YYDKDF, per germline (reference sequence). The CDR3 bases are TGTGCCACCAGCAGAGATTTGGGCGACTACGAGCAGTACTTC. This sequence encodes CATSRDLGDYEQYF.

This chain uses TRBV30 with TRBJ2-7; D is perhaps TRBD1 (7 bases). Germline loops: CDR1 GTSNPN, CDR2 SVGIG (reference sequence). The V and J ends lost 5 bases and 0 bases respectively, with 11 bases between them. This CDR3 contains 13 residues. The CDR3 loop is CAWGGTASYEQYF. For the CDR3, the DNA is TGTGCCTGGGGGGGGACAGCCTCCTACGAGCAGTACTTC.

This chain uses TRBV25-1 with TRBJ2-5; 11 bases are a match to TRBD2. CDR3 length: 16 residues. Unmatched junction bases numbered 7, after V lost 2 bases and J lost 5 bases. Per the germline V gene, CDR1 is MGHDK and CDR2 is SYGVNS. In DNA, the CDR3 is TGTGCCAGCAGTGAAGTAGGGCTAGCGGGGGGTGAGACCCAGTACTTC. Its protein product is CASSEVGLAGGETQYF.

The J gene is TRBJ2-7, the V gene TRBV4-2; 9 positions agree with TRBD1. CDR3 length: 15 amino acids. Germline V gene lookup returns CDR1 LGHNA and CDR2 YNFKEQ. J gave up 4 bases and V 3 bases, and 7 bases lay outside the gene matches. The DNA for the CDR3 is TGTGCCAGCAGCCAGGTCGGGACAGGGTTTTACGAGCAGTACTTC. Its protein is CASSQVGTGFYEQYF.

The V gene is TRBV19, the J gene TRBJ2-7, with D maybe TRBD1 (6 bases). Trimming removed 2 bases from V and 7 bases from J, with 15 bases in between. Germline values: CDR1 LNHDA, CDR2 SQIVND (reference sequence). The CDR3 consists of 14 residues. The CDR3 here is CASSILGHRNEQYF. The CDR3 nucleotides read TGTGCCAGTAGTATACTGGGACACCGCAATGAGCAGTACTTC.

The chain couples TRBV4-1 to TRBJ2-1, with TRBD1 identical over 9 bases. V lost 4 bases and J lost 0; bases outside the gene matches: 4. This CDR3 comprises 16 residues. Germline CDR1 is MGHRA and CDR2 is YSYEKL. The CDR3 loop reads CASSPRQGVSYNEQFF. The CDR3 region has the DNA TGCGCCAGCAGCCCCCGACAGGGGGTCTCCTACAATGAGCAGTTCTTC.

The rearrangement uses TRBV4-1 and TRBJ2-1, with D possibly matching TRBD2 (5 bases). V lost 4 bases to trimming and J lost 3 bases, with 22 bases between them. CDR1 MGHRA and CDR2 YSYEKL come from the germline V gene. This CDR3 contains 18 residues. The CDR3 protein is CASSPERGIESDYNEQFF. The DNA of the CDR3 is TGCGCCAGCAGCCCAGAACGGGGAATAGAGTCAGACTACAATGAGCAGTTCTTC.

The rearrangement uses TRBV19 and TRBJ2-5; 11 positions agree with TRBD2. V shed 5 bases, J shed 5 bases, and the junction held 7 bases outside the gene matches. The CDR3 loop spans 15 amino acids. CDR1 is LNHDA and CDR2 is SQIVND in the germline V gene (reference sequence). CDR3 protein: CASSGIAGGLETQYF. The CDR3 DNA is TGTGCCAGTAGTGGCATAGCGGGGGGGCTCGAGACCCAGTACTTC. Drawing the rest from reference TRBV19 and TRBJ2-5, the complete variable domain is DGGITQSPKYLFRKEGQNVTLSCEQNLNHDAMYWYRQDPGQGLRLIYYSQIVNDFQKGDIAEGYSVSREKKESFPLTVTSAQKNPTAFYLCASSGIAGGLETQYFGPGTRLLVL.

The CDR3 sequence: CASSLRLAGESYNEQFF. The CDR3 DNA reads as TGTGCCAGCAGCTTACGGCTAGCGGGGGAGTCCTACAATGAGCAGTTCTTC. The chain joins TRBV7-2 to TRBJ2-1, with 10 bases fitting TRBD2. Unmatched junction bases numbered 5, after V lost 2 bases and J lost 1 base. The germline V gene has CDR1 SGHTA and CDR2 FQGNSA. The CDR3 runs to 17 residues.

The chain has TRBV27 and TRBJ1-6; 8 bases are shared with TRBD1. CDR3 length: 15 residues. The germline gives CDR1 MNHEY, CDR2 SMNVEV (reference sequence). V lost 7 bases to trimming and J lost 7 bases; unmatched junction nucleotides: 9. In DNA form, the CDR3 reads TGTGCCAGCACCCAAAACAGGGGGGGGAATTCACCCCTCCACTTT. Amino acids: CASTQNRGGNSPLHF.